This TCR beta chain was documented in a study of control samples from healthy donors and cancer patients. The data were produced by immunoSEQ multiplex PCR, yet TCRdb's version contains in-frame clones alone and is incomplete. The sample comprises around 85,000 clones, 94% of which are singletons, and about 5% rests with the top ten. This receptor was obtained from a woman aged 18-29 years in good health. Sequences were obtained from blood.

As DNA, the CDR3 is TGTGCCAGCAGCTATGGTGTGTCGGTAACTGAGCAGTTCTTC. It translates to CASSYGVSVTEQFF. This rearrangement joins TRBV5-6 to TRBJ2-1; unclear D gene. CDR3 size: 14 residues. Between the trimmed V and J ends, which lost 3 bases and 9 bases, there was a span of 16 bases. Germline V gene lookup returns CDR1 SGHDT and CDR2 YYEEEE.